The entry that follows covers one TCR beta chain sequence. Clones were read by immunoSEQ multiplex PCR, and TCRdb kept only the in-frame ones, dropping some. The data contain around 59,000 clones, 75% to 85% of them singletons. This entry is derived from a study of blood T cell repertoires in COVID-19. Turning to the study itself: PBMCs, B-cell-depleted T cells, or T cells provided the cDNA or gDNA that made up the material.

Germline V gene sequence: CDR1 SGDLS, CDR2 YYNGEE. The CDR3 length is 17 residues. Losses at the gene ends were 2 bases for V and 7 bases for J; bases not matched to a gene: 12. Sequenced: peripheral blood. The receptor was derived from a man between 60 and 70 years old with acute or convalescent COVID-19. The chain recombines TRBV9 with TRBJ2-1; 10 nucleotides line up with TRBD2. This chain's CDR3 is CASSVGGVGLAENEQFF. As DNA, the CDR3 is TGTGCCAGCAGCGTGGGCGGCGTCGGACTAGCGGAGAATGAGCAGTTCTTC.